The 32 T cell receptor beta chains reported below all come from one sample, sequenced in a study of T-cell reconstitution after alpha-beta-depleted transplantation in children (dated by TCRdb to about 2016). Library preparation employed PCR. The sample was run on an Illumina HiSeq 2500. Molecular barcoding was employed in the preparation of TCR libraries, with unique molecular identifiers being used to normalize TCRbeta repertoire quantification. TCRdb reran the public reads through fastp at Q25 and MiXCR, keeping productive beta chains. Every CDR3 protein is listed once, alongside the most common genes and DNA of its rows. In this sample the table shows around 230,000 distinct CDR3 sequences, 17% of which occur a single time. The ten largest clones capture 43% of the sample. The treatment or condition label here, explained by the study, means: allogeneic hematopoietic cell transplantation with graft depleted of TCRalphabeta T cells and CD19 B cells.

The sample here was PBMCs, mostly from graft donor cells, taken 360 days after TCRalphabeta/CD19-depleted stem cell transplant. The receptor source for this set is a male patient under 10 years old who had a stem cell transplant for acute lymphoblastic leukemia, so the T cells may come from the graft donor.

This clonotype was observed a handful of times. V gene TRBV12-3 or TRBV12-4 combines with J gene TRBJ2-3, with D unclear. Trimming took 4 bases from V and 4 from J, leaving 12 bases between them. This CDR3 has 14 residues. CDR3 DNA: TGTGCCAGCAGTTATGGTGGGCCATCAGATACGCAGTATTTT. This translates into CASSYGGPSDTQYF.

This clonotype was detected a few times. CDR3 in DNA: TGTGCCAGCAGCTTAGGGGGGGGACTACCTAACTATGGCTACACCTTC. Residues: CASSLGGGLPNYGYTF. The chain has TRBV7-2 and TRBJ1-2, with a possible D match to TRBD1 (5 bases). This CDR3 comprises 16 residues. Trimming pared 1 base from V and 0 bases from J, leaving 12 bases between. Germline V gene data show CDR1 as SGHTA and CDR2 as FQGNSA.

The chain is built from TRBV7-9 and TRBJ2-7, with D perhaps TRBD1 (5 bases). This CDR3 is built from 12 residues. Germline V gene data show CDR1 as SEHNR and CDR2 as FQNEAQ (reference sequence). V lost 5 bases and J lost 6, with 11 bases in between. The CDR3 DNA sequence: TGTGCCAGCAGCCTACCGCAGGGCGAGCAGTACTTC. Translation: CASSLPQGEQYF. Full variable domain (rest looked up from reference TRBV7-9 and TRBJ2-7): DTGVSQNPRHKITKRGQNVTFRCDPISEHNRLYWYRQTLGQGPEFLTYFQNEAQLEKSRLLSDRFSAERPKGSFSTLEIQRTEQGDSAMYLCASSLPQGEQYFGPGTRLTVT.

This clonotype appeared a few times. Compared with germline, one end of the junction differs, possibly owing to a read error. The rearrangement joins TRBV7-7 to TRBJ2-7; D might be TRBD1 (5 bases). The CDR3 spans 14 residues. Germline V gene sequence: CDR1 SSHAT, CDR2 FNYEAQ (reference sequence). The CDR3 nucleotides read TGTGCTAGCAGCTTAGGACACGGAACCTACGAGCAGTACTTC. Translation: CASSLGHGTYEQYF.

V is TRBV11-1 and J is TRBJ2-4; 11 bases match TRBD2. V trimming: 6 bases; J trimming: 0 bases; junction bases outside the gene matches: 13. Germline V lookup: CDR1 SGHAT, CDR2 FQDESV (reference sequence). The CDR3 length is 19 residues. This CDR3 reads CASRTSGTSGDLAKNIQYF. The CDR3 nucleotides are TGTGCCAGCAGGACTAGCGGGACTAGCGGAGACCTAGCCAAAAACATTCAGTACTTC.

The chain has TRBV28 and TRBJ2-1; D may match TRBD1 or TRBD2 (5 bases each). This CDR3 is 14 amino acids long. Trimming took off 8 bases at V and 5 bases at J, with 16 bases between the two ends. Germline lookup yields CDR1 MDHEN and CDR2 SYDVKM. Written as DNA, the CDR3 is TGTGCCAGCGTTAGCCTGGGGGACCACAATGAGCAGTTCTTC. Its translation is CASVSLGDHNEQFF. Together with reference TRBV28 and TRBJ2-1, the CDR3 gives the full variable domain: DVKVTQSSRYLVKRTGEKVFLECVQDMDHENMFWYRQDPGLGLRLIYFSYDVKMKEKGDIPEGYSVSREKKERFSLILESASTNQTSMYLCASVSLGDHNEQFFGPGTRLTVL.

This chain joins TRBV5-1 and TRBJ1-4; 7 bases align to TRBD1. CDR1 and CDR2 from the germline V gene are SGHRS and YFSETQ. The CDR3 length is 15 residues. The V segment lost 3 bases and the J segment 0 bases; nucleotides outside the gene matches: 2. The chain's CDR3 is CASSYQGATNEKLFF. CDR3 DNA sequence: TGCGCCAGCAGCTACCAGGGGGCAACTAATGAAAAACTGTTTTTT.

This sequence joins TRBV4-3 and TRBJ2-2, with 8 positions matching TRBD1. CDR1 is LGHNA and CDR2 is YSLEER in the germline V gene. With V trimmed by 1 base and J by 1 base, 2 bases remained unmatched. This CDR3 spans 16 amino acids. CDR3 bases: TGCGCCAGCAGCCAAGTGACAGGGGTGAACACCGGGGAGCTGTTTTTT. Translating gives CASSQVTGVNTGELFF.

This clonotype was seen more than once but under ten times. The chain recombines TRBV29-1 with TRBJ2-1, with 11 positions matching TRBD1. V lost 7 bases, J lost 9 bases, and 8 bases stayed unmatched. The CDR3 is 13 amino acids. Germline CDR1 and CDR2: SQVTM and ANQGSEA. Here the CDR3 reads CSGLDRGHGEQFF. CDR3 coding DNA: TGCAGCGGACTGGACAGGGGGCATGGTGAGCAGTTCTTC.

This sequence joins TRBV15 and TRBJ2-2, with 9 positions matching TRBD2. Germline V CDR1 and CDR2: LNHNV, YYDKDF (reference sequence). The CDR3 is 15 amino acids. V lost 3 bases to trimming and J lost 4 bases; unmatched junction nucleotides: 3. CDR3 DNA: TGTGCCACCAGCAGTAGGCGGGGGGGCACCGGGGAGCTGTTTTTT. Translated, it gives CATSSRRGGTGELFF.

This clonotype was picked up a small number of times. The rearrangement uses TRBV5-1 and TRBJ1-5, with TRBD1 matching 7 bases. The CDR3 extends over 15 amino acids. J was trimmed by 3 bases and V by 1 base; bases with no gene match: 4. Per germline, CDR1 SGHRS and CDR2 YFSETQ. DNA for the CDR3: TGCGCCAGCAGCTTGTCCGGGACAGTCAATCAGCCCCAGCATTTT. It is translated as CASSLSGTVNQPQHF.

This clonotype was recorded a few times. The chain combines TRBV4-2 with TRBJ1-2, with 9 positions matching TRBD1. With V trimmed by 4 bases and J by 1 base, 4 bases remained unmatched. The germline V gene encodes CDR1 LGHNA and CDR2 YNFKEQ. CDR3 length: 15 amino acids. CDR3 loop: CASSRGDRDNYGYTF. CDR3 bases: TGTGCCAGCAGCCGAGGGGACAGGGATAACTATGGCTACACCTTC.

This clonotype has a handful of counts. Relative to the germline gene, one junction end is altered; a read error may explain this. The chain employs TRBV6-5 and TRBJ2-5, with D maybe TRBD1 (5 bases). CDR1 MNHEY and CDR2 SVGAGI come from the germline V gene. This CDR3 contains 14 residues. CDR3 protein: CASSYWGEQATQYF. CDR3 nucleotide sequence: TGTGCCAGCAGTTACTGGGGCGAGCAAGCGACCCAGTACTTC.

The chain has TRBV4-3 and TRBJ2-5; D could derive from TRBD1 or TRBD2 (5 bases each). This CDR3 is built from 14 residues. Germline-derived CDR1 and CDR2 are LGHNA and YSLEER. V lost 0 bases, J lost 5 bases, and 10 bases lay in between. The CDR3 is CASSQDEGQETQYF. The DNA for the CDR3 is TGCGCCAGCAGCCAAGATGAGGGGCAGGAGACCCAGTACTTC.

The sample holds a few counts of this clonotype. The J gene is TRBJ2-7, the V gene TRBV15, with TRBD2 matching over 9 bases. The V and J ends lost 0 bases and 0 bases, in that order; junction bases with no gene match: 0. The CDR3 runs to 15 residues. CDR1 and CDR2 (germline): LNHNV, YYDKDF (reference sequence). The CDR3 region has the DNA TGTGCCACCAGCAGAGATAGCGGGAGCTCCTACGAGCAGTACTTC. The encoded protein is CATSRDSGSSYEQYF.

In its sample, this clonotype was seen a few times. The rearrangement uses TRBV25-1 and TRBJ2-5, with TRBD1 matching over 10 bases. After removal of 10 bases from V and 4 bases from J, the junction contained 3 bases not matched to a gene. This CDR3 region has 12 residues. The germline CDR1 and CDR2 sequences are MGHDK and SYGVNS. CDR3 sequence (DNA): TGTGCCACCCGGACAGGGGGAGAGACCCAGTACTTC. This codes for CATRTGGETQYF. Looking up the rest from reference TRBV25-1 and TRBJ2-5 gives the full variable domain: EADIYQTPRYLVIGTGKKITLECSQTMGHDKMYWYQQDPGMELHLIHYSYGVNSTEKGDLSSESTVSRIRTEHFPLTLESARPSHTSQYLCATRTGGETQYFGPGTRLLVL.

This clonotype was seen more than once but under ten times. The CDR3 DNA reads TGCGCCAGCAGTGAGTCCGTCTTCGGCCCCGAAACGAACAATGAGCAGTTCTTC. As protein: CASSESVFGPETNNEQFF. J is TRBJ2-1 and V is TRBV10-2; D uncertain. V lost 0 bases, J lost 5 bases, and 20 bases lay in between. The CDR3 contains 18 residues. Germline loops: CDR1 WSHSY, CDR2 SAAADI.

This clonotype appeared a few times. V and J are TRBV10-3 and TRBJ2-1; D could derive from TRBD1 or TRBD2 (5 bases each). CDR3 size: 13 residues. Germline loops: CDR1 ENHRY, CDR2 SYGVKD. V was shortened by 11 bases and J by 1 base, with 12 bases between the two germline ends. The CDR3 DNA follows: TGTGCCCTCCGAGGGGTATCCTACAATGAGCAGTTCTTC. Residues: CALRGVSYNEQFF.

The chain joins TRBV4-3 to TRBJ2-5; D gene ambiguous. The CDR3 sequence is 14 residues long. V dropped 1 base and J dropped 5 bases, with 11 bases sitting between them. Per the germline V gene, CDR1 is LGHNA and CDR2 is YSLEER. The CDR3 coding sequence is TGCGCCAGCAGCCAAGGGTTCTTAGGGGAGACCCAGTACTTC. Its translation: CASSQGFLGETQYF.

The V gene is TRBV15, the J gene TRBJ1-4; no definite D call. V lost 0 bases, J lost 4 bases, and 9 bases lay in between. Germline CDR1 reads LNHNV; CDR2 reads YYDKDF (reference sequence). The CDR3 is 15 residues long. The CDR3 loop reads CATSREAPLNEKLFF. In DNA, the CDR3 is TGTGCCACCAGCAGAGAAGCACCCCTTAATGAAAAACTGTTTTTT.

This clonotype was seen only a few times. This chain's CDR3 is CASSLDPTDTQYF. The CDR3 bases are TGTGCCAGCAGCTTAGACCCCACAGATACGCAGTATTTT. This sequence joins TRBV7-2 and TRBJ2-3; unclear D gene. V lost 1 base, J lost 2 bases, and 4 bases lay in between. Germline V gene lookup returns CDR1 SGHTA and CDR2 FQGNSA. The CDR3 totals 13 residues.

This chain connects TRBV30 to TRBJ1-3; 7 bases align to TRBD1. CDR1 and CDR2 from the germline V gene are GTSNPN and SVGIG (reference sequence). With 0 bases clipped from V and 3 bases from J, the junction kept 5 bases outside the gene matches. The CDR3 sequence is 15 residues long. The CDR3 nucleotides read TGTGCCTGGAGTGTACGGGGACAGCGTGGAAACACCATATATTTT. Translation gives CAWSVRGQRGNTIYF.

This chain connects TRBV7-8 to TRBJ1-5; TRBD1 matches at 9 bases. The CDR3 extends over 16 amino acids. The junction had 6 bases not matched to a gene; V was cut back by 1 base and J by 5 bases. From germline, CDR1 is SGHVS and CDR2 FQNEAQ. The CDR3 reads CASSLGGQGLHQPQHF. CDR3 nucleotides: TGTGCCAGCAGCTTAGGGGGACAGGGACTCCATCAGCCCCAGCATTTT.

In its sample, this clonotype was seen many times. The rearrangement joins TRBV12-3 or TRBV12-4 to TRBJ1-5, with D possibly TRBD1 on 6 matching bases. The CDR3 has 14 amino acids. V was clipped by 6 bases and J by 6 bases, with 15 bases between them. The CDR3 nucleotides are TGTGCCAGCAGCCTCGAACAGGGTAGTCAGCCCCAGCATTTT. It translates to CASSLEQGSQPQHF.

The CDR3 DNA reads as TGTGCCAGCAGCCGAAGGACTAGCGGGGTCCTTAGCACAGATACGCAGTATTTT. Its protein product is CASSRRTSGVLSTDTQYF. V is TRBV11-2 and J is TRBJ2-3, with TRBD2 matching 12 bases. The CDR3 runs to 18 residues. Losses at the gene ends were 5 bases for V and 0 bases for J; bases not matched to a gene: 9. CDR1 is SGHAT and CDR2 is FQNNGV in the germline V gene. The whole variable domain, remainder taken from reference TRBV11-2 and TRBJ2-3, is EAGVAQSPRYKIIEKRQSVAFWCNPISGHATLYWYQQILGQGPKLLIQFQNNGVVDDSQLPKDRFSAERLKGVDSTLKIQPAKLEDSAVYLCASSRRTSGVLSTDTQYFGPGTRLTVL.

The CDR3 DNA reads TGTGCCACCAGTGATTCCGGGACTAGCGGGAGCGGCGATGAGCAGTTCTTC. Translating gives CATSDSGTSGSGDEQFF. V is TRBV24-1 and J is TRBJ2-1, with 14 positions matching TRBD2. Germline CDR1 KGHDR, CDR2 SFDVKD. The CDR3 sequence is 17 residues long. Losses at the gene ends were 2 bases for V and 8 bases for J; bases not matched to a gene: 7.

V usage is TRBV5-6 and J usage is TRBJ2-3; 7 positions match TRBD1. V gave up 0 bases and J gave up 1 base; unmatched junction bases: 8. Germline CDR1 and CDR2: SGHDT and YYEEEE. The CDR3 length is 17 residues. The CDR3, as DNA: TGTGCCAGCAGCTTGGGGCTCCTAAGGGGGCGCACAGATACGCAGTATTTT. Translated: CASSLGLLRGRTDTQYF.

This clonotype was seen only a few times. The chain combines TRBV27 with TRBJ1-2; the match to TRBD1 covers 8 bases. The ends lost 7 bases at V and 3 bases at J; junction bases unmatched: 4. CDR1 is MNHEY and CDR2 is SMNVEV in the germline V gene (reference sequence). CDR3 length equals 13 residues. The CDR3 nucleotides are TGTGCCAGCATAGGACAGGGAGACTATGGCTACACCTTC. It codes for CASIGQGDYGYTF.

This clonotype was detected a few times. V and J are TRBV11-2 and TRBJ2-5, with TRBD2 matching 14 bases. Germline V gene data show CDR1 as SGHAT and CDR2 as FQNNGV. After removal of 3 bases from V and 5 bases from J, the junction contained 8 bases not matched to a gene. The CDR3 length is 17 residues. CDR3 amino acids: CASSFRTSGGTNETQYF. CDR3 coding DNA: TGTGCCAGCAGCTTTCGGACTAGCGGGGGGACTAACGAGACCCAGTACTTC. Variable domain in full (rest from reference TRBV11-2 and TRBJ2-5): EAGVAQSPRYKIIEKRQSVAFWCNPISGHATLYWYQQILGQGPKLLIQFQNNGVVDDSQLPKDRFSAERLKGVDSTLKIQPAKLEDSAVYLCASSFRTSGGTNETQYFGPGTRLLVL.

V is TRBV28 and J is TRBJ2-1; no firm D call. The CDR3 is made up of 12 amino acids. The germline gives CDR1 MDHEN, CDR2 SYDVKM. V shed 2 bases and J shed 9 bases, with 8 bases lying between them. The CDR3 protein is CASSLRYGEQFF. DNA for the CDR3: TGTGCCAGCAGTTTACGGTATGGTGAGCAGTTCTTC.

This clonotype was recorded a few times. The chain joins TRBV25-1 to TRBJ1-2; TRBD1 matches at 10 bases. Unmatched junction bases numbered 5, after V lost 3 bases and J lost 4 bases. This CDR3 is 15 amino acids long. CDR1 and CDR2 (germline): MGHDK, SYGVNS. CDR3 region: CASSDRGTGAYGYTF. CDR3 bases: TGTGCCAGCAGTGATCGGGGGACAGGGGCCTATGGCTACACCTTC.

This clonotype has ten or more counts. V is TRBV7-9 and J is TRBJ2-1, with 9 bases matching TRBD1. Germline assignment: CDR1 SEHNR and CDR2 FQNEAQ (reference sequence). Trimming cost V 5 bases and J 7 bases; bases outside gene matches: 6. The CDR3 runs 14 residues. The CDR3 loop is CASSPGQGTNEQFF. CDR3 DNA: TGTGCCAGCAGCCCTGGACAGGGGACTAATGAGCAGTTCTTC.